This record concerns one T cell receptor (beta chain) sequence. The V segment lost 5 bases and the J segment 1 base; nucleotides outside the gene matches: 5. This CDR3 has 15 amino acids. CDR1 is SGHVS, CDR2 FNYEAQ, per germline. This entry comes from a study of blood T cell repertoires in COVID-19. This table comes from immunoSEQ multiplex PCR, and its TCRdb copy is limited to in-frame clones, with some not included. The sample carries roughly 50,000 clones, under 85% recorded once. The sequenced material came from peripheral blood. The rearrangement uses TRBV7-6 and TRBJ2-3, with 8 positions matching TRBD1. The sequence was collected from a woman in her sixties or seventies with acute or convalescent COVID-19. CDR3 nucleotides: TGTGCCAGCAGCCCGACAGGGGAAGGCACAGATACGCAGTATTTT. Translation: CASSPTGEGTDTQYF. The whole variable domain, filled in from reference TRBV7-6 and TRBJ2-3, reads GAGVSQSPRYKVTKRGQDVALRCDPISGHVSLYWYRQALGQGPEFLTYFNYEAQQDKSGLPNDRFSAERPEGSISTLTIQRTEQRDSAMYRCASSPTGEGTDTQYFGPGTRLTVL.